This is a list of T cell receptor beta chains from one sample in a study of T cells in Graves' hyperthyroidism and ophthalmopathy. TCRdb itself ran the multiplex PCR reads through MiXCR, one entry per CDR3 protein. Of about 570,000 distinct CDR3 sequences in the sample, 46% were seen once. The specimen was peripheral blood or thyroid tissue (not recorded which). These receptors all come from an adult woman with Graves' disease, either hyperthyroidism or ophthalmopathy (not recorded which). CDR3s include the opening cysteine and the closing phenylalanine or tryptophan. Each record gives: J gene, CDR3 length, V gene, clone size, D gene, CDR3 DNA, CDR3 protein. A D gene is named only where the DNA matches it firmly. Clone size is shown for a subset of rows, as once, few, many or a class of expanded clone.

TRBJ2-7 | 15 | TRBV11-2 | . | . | TGTGCCAGCAGCTTAGGGGCCCCCCAGATCTACGAGCAGTACTTC | CASSLGAPQIYEQYF
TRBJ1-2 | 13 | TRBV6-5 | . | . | TGTGCCAGCAGTTACATCTGGAGTCTGGGCTACACCTTC | CASSYIWSLGYTF
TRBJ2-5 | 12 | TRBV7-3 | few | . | TGCGCCAGCAGCCAAGTGATGGGGACCCAGTACTTC | CASSQVMGTQYF
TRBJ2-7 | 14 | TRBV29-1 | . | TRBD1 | TGCAGCGTAGGAGAGGGGGCCTCCCTCTACGAGCAGTACTTC | CSVGEGASLYEQYF
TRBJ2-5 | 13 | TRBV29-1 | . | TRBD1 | TGCAGCACCGGACAGGGGCGCAATCAGCCCCAGTACTTC | CSTGQGRNQPQYF
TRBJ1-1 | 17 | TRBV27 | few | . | TGTGCCAGCAGGCAGAGGGGAACCGGTTTGACGAACACTGAAGCTTTCTTT | CASRQRGTGLTNTEAFF
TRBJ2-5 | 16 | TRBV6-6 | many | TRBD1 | TGTGCCAGCAGTTACGAGGGGGCCGGGACCGAAGAGACCCAGTACTTC | CASSYEGAGTEETQYF
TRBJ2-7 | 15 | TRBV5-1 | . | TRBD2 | TGCGCCAGCAGCTTGGGGACTAGCGGAATCTACGAGCAGTACTTC | CASSLGTSGIYEQYF
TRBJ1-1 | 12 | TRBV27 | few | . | TGTGCCAGCAGTTTGACCCGGGGTAGAGCTTTCTTT | CASSLTRGRAFF
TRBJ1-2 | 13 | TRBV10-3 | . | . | TGTGCCACCCTCCGTGGGGGGGACTATGGCTACACCTTC | CATLRGGDYGYTF
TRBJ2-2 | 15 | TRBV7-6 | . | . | TGTGCCAGCAGCTTGATTCCCCCGGGGGCAGGGGCGCTGTTTTTT | CASSLIPPGAGALFF
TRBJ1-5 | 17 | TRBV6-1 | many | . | TGTGCCAGCAGGTCGACAGGTGGGGTTCGGAGCAATCAGCCCCAGCATTTT | CASRSTGGVRSNQPQHF
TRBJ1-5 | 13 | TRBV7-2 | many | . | TGTGCCAGCAACCTGGGGTGGGGACAGCCCCAGCATTTT | CASNLGWGQPQHF
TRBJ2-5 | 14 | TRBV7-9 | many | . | TGTGCCAGCATCGATGGGGTAGTCGAAGAGATCCAGTACTTC | CASIDGVVEEIQYF
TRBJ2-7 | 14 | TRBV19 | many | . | TGTGCCAGTAGCGCCGTGCGCGGATCGTACGAGCAGTACTTC | CASSAVRGSYEQYF
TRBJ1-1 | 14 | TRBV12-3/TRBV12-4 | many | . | TGTGCCAGCAGTTTTTTAGGAATGCTCACTGAAGCTTTCTTT | CASSFLGMLTEAFF
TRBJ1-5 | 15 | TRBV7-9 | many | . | TGTGCCAGCAGCTCCGGAAAGGAGAGGGATCAGCCCCAGCATTTT | CASSSGKERDQPQHF
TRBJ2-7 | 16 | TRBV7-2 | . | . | TGTGCCAGCAGCTCAAGACCGCCTAGCGCAGGCTACGAGCAGTACTTC | CASSSRPPSAGYEQYF
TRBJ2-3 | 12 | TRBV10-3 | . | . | TGTGCCACCGCAACTACAGCAGATACGCAGTATTTT | CATATTADTQYF
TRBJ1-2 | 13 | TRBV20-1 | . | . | TGCAGTGCTAGAGAAACAGGGAGCTATGGCTACACCTTC | CSARETGSYGYTF
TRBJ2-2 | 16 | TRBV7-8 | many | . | TGTGCCAGCAGCTTAGGGCGCGCCATAGGTCCCGGGGAGCTGTTTTTT | CASSLGRAIGPGELFF
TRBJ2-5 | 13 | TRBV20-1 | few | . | TGCAGTGCTGGCATACAAAACGGGGAGACCCAGTACTTC | CSAGIQNGETQYF
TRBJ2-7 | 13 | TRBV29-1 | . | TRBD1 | TGCAGCGTGGGACAGCGATTCTCCTACGAGCAGTACTTC | CSVGQRFSYEQYF
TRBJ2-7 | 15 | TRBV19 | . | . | TGTGCCAGTAGTATAGCGATGTGGGGGAACTACGAGCAGTACTTC | CASSIAMWGNYEQYF
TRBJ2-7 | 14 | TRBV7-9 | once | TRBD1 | TGTGCCAGCAGCCAACAGGGGGCATATCACAAGCAGTACTTC | CASSQQGAYHKQYF
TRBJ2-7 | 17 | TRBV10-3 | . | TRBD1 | TGTGCCTCGAGCGAGGGGGCGGTCGGAACGGGGACCAACGAGCAGTACTTC | CASSEGAVGTGTNEQYF
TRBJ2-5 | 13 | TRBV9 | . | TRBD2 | TGTGCCAGCAGCGAGGCCAATAGCGGGATCCAGTACTTC | CASSEANSGIQYF
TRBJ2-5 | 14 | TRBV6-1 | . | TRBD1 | TGTGCCAGCAGCATCCGGGACAGCAATCAGCCCCAGTACTTC | CASSIRDSNQPQYF
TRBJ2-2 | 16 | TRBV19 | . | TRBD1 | TGTGCCAGTAGACCCCCGGGACAGGGCCTCACCGGGGAGCTGTTTTTT | CASRPPGQGLTGELFF
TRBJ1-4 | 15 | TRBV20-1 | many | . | TGCAGTGCCGAAAATCCGGGACGGTATAATGAAAAACTGTTTTTT | CSAENPGRYNEKLFF
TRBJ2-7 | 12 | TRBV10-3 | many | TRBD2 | TGTGCCATCGGGAGGGCCTTCTACGAGCAGTACTTC | CAIGRAFYEQYF
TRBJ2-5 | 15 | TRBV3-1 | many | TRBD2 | TGTGCCAGCAGCCAAGATCTTACTAGCGTTGAGACCCAGTACTTC | CASSQDLTSVETQYF
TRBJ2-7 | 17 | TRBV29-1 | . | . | TGCAGCGTTGAAGTATTTAGCCGGACGGCCGGAACCTACGAGCAGTACTTC | CSVEVFSRTAGTYEQYF
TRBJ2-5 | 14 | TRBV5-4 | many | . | TGTGCCAGCAGCACCGGGTCCCTCTGGTCACCAGACAACTTC | CASSTGSLWSPDNF
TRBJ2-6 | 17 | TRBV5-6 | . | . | TGTGCCAGCAGCTTGACAGTTTCTATCTCTGGGGCCAACGTCCTGACTTTC | CASSLTVSISGANVLTF
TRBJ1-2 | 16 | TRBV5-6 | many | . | TGTGCCAGCAGCGAGACAGGTAACCGGGCTCCCTCTGGCTACACCTTC | CASSETGNRAPSGYTF
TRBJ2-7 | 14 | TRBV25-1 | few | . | TGTGCCAGCAGTGCCGACAGAGGAGTCTACGAGCAGTACTTC | CASSADRGVYEQYF
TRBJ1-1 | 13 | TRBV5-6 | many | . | TGTGCCAGCAAGCTGACAGAGAACACTGAAGCTTTCTTT | CASKLTENTEAFF
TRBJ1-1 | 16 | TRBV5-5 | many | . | TGTGCCAGCAGCTTGGCCGCGAGCCAGGAGAGCACTGAAGCTTTCTTT | CASSLAASQESTEAFF
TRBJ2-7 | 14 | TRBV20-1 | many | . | TGCAGTGCTAAGTACCGGCACAGGGTATACGAGCAGTACTTC | CSAKYRHRVYEQYF
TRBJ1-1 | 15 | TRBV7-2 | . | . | TGTGCCATCTCGTCCCGGGACACGGAGAACACTGAAGCTTTCTTT | CAISSRDTENTEAFF
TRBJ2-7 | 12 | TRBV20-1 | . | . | TGCAGTGCTACCGGGGGGCTGGAAAGGCAGTACTTC | CSATGGLERQYF
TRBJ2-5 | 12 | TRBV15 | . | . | TGTGCCACCAGCAGAGAGAAAGAGACCCAGTACTTC | CATSREKETQYF
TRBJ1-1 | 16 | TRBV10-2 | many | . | TGCGCCAGCAGTGGAAAGGTCGGCAGGTGGAACACTGAAGCTTTCTTT | CASSGKVGRWNTEAFF